These T cell receptor beta chains were read from a single sample in a study of cytomegalovirus exposure and HLA in healthy donors. Assay used: immunoSEQ multiplex PCR; TCRdb lists only in-frame clones, some missing. The data show a few hundred thousand clones, 75% to 90% seen once. The sample taken for sequencing was PBMCs. All receptors derive from a young woman in good health and CMV-seronegative. CDR3s include the opening cysteine and the closing phenylalanine or tryptophan. The D gene is left open where the match is weak. Not all rows give a size; the values are once, few, many and, for expanded clones, a class.

abundance: NA; j_gene: TRBJ1-1; d_gene: TRBD1; v_gene: TRBV29-1; CDR3aa: CSVIGTGDTEAFF; CDR3nt: TGCAGCGTTATCGGGACAGGGGACACTGAAGCTTTCTTT
abundance: once; j_gene: TRBJ2-1; d_gene: TRBD1; v_gene: TRBV6-6; CDR3aa: CASSWDSETYNEQFF; CDR3nt: TGTGCCAGCAGTTGGGACAGCGAGACCTACAATGAGCAGTTCTTC
abundance: NA; j_gene: TRBJ1-2; d_gene: NA; v_gene: TRBV7-8; CDR3aa: CASSLNGVNYGYTF; CDR3nt: TGTGCCAGCAGCCTAAACGGGGTTAACTATGGCTACACCTTC
abundance: NA; j_gene: TRBJ2-5; d_gene: TRBD1; v_gene: TRBV10-3; CDR3aa: CAISDPRGSSQETQYF; CDR3nt: TGTGCCATCAGTGACCCCAGGGGGTCTTCCCAAGAGACCCAGTACTTC
abundance: NA; j_gene: TRBJ2-7; d_gene: TRBD1; v_gene: TRBV7-9; CDR3aa: CASSFTGGDYEQYF; CDR3nt: TGTGCCAGCAGCTTCACAGGGGGCGACTACGAGCAGTACTTC
abundance: NA; j_gene: TRBJ2-5; d_gene: TRBD1; v_gene: TRBV27; CDR3aa: CASSSDRGRQETQYF; CDR3nt: TGTGCCAGCAGTTCGGACAGGGGGCGACAAGAGACCCAGTACTTC
abundance: NA; j_gene: TRBJ2-5; d_gene: TRBD2; v_gene: TRBV30; CDR3aa: CAWSFRLADAETQYF; CDR3nt: TGTGCCTGGAGTTTTCGACTAGCGGATGCTGAGACCCAGTACTTC
abundance: NA; j_gene: TRBJ2-1; d_gene: TRBD2; v_gene: TRBV5-1; CDR3aa: CASSLAGSGSHNEQFF; CDR3nt: TGCGCCAGCAGCTTGGCCGGTAGCGGGAGCCACAATGAGCAGTTCTTC
abundance: few; j_gene: TRBJ1-6; d_gene: NA; v_gene: TRBV27; CDR3aa: CASSLLNSPLHF; CDR3nt: TGTGCCAGCAGTTTACTCAATTCACCCCTCCACTTT
abundance: NA; j_gene: TRBJ1-2; d_gene: NA; v_gene: TRBV19; CDR3aa: CASTSRGRGEANYGYTF; CDR3nt: TGTGCCAGTACCTCCCGGGGAAGAGGGGAGGCTAACTATGGCTACACCTTC
abundance: NA; j_gene: TRBJ2-7; d_gene: NA; v_gene: TRBV6-7; CDR3aa: CASSYPPGTGQTYEQYF; CDR3nt: TGTGCCAGCAGTTACCCCCCGGGGACGGGACAAACCTACGAGCAGTACTTC